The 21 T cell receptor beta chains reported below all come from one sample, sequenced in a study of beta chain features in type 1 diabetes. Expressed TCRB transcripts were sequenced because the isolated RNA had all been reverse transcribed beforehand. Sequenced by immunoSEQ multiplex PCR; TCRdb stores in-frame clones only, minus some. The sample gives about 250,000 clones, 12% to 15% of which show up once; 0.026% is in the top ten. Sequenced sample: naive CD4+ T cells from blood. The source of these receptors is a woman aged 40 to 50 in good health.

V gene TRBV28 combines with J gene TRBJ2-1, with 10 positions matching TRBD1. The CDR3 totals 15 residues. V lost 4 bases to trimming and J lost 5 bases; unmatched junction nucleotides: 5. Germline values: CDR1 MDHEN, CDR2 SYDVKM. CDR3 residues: CASSSTGGADNEQFF. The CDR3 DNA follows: TGTGCCAGCAGTTCGACAGGGGGCGCAGACAATGAGCAGTTCTTC.

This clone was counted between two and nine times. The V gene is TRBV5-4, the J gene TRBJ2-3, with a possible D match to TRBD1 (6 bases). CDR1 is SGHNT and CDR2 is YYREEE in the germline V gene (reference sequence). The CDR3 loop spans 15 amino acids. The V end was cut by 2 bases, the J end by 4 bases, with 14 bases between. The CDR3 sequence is CASSLGDRISDTQYF. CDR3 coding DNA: TGTGCCAGCAGCTTAGGAGACAGGATCTCAGATACGCAGTATTTT.

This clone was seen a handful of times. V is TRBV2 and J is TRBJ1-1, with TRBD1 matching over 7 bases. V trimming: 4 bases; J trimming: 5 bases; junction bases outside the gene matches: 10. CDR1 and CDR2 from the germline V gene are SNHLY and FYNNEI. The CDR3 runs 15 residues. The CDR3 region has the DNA TGTGCCAGCAGTGCGATCCAGGGGGGCCAAACTGAAGCTTTCTTT. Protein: CASSAIQGGQTEAFF. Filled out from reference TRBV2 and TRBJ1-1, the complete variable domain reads EPEVTQTPSHQVTQMGQEVILRCVPISNHLYFYWYRQILGQKVEFLVSFYNNEISEKSEIFDDQFSVERPDGSNFTLKIRSTKLEDSAMYFCASSAIQGGQTEAFFGQGTRLTVV.

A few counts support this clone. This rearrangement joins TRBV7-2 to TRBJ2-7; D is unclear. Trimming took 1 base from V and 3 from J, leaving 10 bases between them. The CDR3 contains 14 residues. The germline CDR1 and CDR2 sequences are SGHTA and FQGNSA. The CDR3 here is CASSLVVSYYEQYF. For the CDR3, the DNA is TGTGCCAGCAGCTTAGTGGTCTCCTACTACGAGCAGTACTTC.

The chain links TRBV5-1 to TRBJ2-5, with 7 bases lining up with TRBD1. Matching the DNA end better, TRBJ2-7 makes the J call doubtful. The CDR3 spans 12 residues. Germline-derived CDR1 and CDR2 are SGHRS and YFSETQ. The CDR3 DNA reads TGCGCCAGCAGCTCCTCAGGGGGCGAGCAGTACTTC. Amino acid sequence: CASSSSGGEQYF.

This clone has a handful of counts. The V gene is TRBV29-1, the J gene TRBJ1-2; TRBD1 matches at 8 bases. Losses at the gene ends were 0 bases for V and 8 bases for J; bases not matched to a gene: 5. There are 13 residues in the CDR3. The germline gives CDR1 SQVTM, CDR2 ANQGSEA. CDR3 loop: CSVEDRTGYGYTF. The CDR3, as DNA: TGCAGCGTTGAAGATAGGACAGGGTACGGCTACACCTTC.

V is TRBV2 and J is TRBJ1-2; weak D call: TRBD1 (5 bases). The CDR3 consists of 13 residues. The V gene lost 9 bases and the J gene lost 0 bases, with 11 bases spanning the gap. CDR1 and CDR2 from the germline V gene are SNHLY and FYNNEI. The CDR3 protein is CASGASSNYGYTF. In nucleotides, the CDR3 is TGTGCCAGTGGGGCCAGTTCTAACTATGGCTACACCTTC.

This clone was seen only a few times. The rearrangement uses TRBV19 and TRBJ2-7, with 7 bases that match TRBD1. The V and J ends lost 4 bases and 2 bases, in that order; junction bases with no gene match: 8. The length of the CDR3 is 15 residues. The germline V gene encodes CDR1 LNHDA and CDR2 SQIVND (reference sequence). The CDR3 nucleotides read TGTGCCAGTAGTACCCGGGGACAGATAACCTACGAGCAGTACTTC. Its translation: CASSTRGQITYEQYF. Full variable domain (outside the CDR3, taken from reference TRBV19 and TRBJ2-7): DGGITQSPKYLFRKEGQNVTLSCEQNLNHDAMYWYRQDPGQGLRLIYYSQIVNDFQKGDIAEGYSVSREKKESFPLTVTSAQKNPTAFYLCASSTRGQITYEQYFGPGTRLTVT.

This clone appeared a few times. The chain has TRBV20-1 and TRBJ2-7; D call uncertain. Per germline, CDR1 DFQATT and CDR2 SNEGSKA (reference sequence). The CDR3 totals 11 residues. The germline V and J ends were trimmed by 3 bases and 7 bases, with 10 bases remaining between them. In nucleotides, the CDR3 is TGCAGTGCTAGGGGCCCGGTGGAGCAGTACTTC. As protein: CSARGPVEQYF.

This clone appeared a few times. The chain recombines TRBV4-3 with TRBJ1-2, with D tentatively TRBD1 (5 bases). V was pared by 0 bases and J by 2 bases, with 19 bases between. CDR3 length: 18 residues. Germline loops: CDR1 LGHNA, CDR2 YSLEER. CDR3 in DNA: TGCGCCAGCAGCCAAGAATTGGGGAGGGGCCCCGCGAACTATGGCTACACCTTC. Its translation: CASSQELGRGPANYGYTF.

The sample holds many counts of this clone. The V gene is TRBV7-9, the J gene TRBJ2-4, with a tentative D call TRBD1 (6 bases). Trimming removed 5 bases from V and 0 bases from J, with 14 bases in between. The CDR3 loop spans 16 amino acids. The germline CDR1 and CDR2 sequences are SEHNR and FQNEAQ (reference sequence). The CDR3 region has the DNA TGTGCCAGCAGCCCTGGACAGAACTTAGCCAAAAACATTCAGTACTTC. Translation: CASSPGQNLAKNIQYF.

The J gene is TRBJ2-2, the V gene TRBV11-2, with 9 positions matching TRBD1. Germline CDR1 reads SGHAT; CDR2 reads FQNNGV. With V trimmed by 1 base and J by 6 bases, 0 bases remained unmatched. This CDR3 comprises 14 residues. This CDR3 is CASSLGQGAGELFF. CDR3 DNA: TGTGCCAGCAGCTTAGGACAGGGGGCCGGGGAGCTGTTTTTT.

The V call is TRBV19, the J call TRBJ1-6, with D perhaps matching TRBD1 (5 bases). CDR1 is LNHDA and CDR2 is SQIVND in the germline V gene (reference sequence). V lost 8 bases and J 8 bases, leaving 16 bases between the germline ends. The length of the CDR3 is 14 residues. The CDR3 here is CASSSGGEHSPLHF. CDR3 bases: TGTGCCAGTTCCTCGGGAGGGGAGCATTCACCCCTCCACTTT. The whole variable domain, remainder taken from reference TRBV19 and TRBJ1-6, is DGGITQSPKYLFRKEGQNVTLSCEQNLNHDAMYWYRQDPGQGLRLIYYSQIVNDFQKGDIAEGYSVSREKKESFPLTVTSAQKNPTAFYLCASSSGGEHSPLHFGNGTRLTVT.

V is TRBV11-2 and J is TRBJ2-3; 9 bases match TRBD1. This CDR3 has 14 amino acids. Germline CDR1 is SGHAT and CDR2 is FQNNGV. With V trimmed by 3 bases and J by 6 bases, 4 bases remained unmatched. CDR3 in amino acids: CASSLTGGQDTQYF. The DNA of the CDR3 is TGTGCCAGCAGCTTGACAGGGGGTCAGGATACGCAGTATTTT.

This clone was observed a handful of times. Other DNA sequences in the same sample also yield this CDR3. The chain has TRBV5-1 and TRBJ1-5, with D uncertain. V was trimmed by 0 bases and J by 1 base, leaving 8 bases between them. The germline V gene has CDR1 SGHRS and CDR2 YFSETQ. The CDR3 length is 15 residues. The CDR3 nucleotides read TGCGCCAGCAGCTTGGGCGCAGGAAGCAATCAGCCCCAGCATTTT. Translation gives CASSLGAGSNQPQHF.

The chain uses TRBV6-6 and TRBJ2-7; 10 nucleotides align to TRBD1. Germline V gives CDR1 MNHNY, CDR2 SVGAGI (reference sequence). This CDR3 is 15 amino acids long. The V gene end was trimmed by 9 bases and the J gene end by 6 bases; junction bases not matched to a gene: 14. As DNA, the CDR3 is TGTGCCAGTTCAGGGACAGGGGTTAGGGGGAGCGAGCAGTACTTC. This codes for CASSGTGVRGSEQYF.

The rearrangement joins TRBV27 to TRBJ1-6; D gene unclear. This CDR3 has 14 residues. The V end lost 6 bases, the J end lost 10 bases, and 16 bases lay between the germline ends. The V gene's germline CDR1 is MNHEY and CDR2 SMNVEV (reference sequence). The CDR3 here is CASSTWTQESPLHF. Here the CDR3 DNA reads TGTGCCAGCAGCACATGGACTCAGGAGTCACCCCTCCACTTT.

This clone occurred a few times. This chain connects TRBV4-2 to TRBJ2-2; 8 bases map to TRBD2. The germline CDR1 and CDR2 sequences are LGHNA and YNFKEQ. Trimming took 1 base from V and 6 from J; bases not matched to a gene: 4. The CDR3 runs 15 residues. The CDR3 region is CASSQGSSGAGELFF. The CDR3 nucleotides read TGTGCCAGCAGCCAAGGAAGTAGCGGGGCCGGGGAGCTGTTTTTT.

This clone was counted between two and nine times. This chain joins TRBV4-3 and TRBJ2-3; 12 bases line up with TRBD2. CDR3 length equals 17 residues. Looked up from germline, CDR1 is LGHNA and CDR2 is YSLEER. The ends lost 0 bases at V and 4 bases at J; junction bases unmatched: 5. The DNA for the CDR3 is TGCGCCAGCAGCCAAGACAGAGGACTAGCGGGGCCAGATACGCAGTATTTT. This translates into CASSQDRGLAGPDTQYF.

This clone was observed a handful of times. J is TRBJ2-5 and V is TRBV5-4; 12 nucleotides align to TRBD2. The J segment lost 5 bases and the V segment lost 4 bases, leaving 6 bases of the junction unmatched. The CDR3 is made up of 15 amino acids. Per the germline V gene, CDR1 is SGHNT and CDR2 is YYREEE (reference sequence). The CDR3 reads CASSIQTSGGETQYF. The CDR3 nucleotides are TGTGCCAGCAGCATCCAAACTAGCGGGGGGGAGACCCAGTACTTC.

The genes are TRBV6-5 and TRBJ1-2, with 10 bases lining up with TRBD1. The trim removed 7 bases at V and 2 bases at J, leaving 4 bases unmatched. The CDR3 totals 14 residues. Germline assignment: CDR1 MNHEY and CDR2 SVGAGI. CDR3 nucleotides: TGTGCCAGCACCGCGACAGGGGGCAACTATGGCTACACCTTC. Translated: CASTATGGNYGYTF.